Below are 10 T cell receptor beta chains sequenced from a single sample in a study of blood T cell repertoires in COVID-19. This table comes from immunoSEQ multiplex PCR, and its TCRdb copy is limited to in-frame clones, with some not included. The data contain around 180,000 clones, under 85% of them singletons. The sequenced sample was peripheral blood. These receptors were taken from a man between 60 and 70 years old with active or convalescent COVID-19.

This clone came up once. The rearrangement joins TRBV3-1 (or the pseudogene TRBV3-2) to TRBJ2-2; TRBD2 matches 7 bases. The V gene's germline CDR1 is LGHDT and CDR2 YNNKEL (reference sequence). Unmatched junction bases numbered 13, after V lost 3 bases and J lost 6 bases. The CDR3 is made up of 17 amino acids. DNA for the CDR3: TGTGCCAGCAGCCAGCCGACTAGCCGTAGTTTCGCCGGGGAGCTGTTTTTT. It codes for CASSQPTSRSFAGELFF.

The chain is built from TRBV7-9 and TRBJ1-1; D possibly corresponds to TRBD1 (5 bases). Germline CDR1 SEHNR, CDR2 FQNEAQ (reference sequence). This CDR3 contains 15 residues. Trimming took off 5 bases at V and 4 bases at J, with 17 bases between the two ends. CDR3 DNA sequence: TGTGCCAGCAGCCCCGGTTGGGGCAGCAGCACTGAAGCTTTCTTT. This translates into CASSPGWGSSTEAFF.

The chain links TRBV6-1 to TRBJ1-5; D is unclear. Germline V lookup: CDR1 MNHNS, CDR2 SASEGT. The V and J ends lost 2 bases and 0 bases respectively, with 11 bases between them. The CDR3 has 16 amino acids. CDR3 nucleotides: TGTGCCAGCAGTGAAAGGGCGGACTATAGCAATCAGCCCCAGCATTTT. It translates to CASSERADYSNQPQHF.

The chain joins TRBV5-1 to TRBJ1-2; D perhaps matches TRBD1 (5 bases). The CDR3 length is 14 residues. V was trimmed by 0 bases and J by 7 bases, leaving 13 bases between them. CDR1 SGHRS and CDR2 YFSETQ come from the germline V gene. The CDR3 loop is CASSLEPGLGGYTF. The DNA of the CDR3 is TGCGCCAGCAGCTTGGAGCCAGGGCTAGGTGGCTACACCTTC. The variable domain in full, with the rest retrieved from reference TRBV5-1 and TRBJ1-2, is KAGVTQTPRYLIKTRGQQVTLSCSPISGHRSVSWYQQTPGQGLQFLFEYFSETQRNKGNFPGRFSGRQFSNSRSEMNVSTLELGDSALYLCASSLEPGLGGYTFGSGTRLTVV.

The gene calls are TRBV2 and TRBJ2-7; a weak D match, TRBD1 (6 bases). Germline CDR1 reads SNHLY; CDR2 reads FYNNEI. The length of the CDR3 is 15 residues. Deletions cut 6 bases from V and 2 bases from J, with 17 bases between. CDR3 sequence: CASSQGGPGTYEQYF. The CDR3 DNA follows: TGTGCCAGCAGCCAAGGGGGACCGGGAACCTACGAGCAGTACTTC.

In its sample, this clone was seen a few times. The chain has TRBV9 and TRBJ2-7; 8 nucleotides agree with TRBD2. The CDR3 contains 15 residues. CDR1 and CDR2 (germline): SGDLS, YYNGEE. V was pared by 9 bases and J by 3 bases, with 14 bases of the junction left unmatched. CDR3 DNA sequence: TGTGCCATGGGACTAAGGCGGGAGGCCAGCTACGAGCAGTACTTC. Its protein is CAMGLRREASYEQYF.

The V and J genes are TRBV18 and TRBJ1-1, with TRBD1 as a possible D gene (5 bases). Germline V gives CDR1 KGHSH, CDR2 LQKENI. The CDR3 sequence is 13 residues long. Trimming cost V 6 bases and J 5 bases, with 13 bases left between them. The DNA of the CDR3 is TGTGCCAGCTCGCCCCAGGAGGGGACTGAAGCTTTCTTT. Translated: CASSPQEGTEAFF.

This clone was counted a few times. V usage is TRBV20-1 and J usage is TRBJ2-7; D may be TRBD1 (5 bases). Germline assignment: CDR1 DFQATT and CDR2 SNEGSKA (reference sequence). V lost 3 bases, J lost 2 bases, and 11 bases lay in between. The CDR3 has 13 residues. The CDR3, as DNA: TGCAGTGCTAGTACCCAGGGTCCCTACGAGCAGTACTTC. Protein product: CSASTQGPYEQYF.

This chain uses TRBV7-9 with TRBJ1-2; maybe TRBD1 (6 bases). Trimming took 5 bases from V and 3 from J, leaving 10 bases between them. The CDR3 extends over 13 amino acids. The germline CDR1 and CDR2 sequences are SEHNR and FQNEAQ (reference sequence). The CDR3 sequence is CASSPRQDYGYTF. The CDR3 DNA sequence: TGTGCCAGCAGCCCCCGACAGGACTATGGCTACACCTTC. The variable domain in full, completed from reference TRBV7-9 and TRBJ1-2, reads DTGVSQNPRHKITKRGQNVTFRCDPISEHNRLYWYRQTLGQGPEFLTYFQNEAQLEKSRLLSDRFSAERPKGSFSTLEIQRTEQGDSAMYLCASSPRQDYGYTFGSGTRLTVV.

The genes are TRBV21-1 and TRBJ1-2; the listed D gene, TRBD1, was not tested against the DNA. TRBV21-1 corresponds to a pseudogene. This CDR3 has 14 amino acids. The CDR3 coding sequence is TGTGCCAGCAGCAAAGGGCAGGGGGCGTTTGGCTACACCTTC. Residues: CASSKGQGAFGYTF.